A selection of T cell receptor beta chains follows, all from one sample in a study of T-cell reconstitution after alpha-beta-depleted transplantation in children. MiXCR, run by TCRdb on the PCR reads, gives a single entry per CDR3 protein. The sample contains around 87,000 distinct CDR3 sequences, roughly 8.3% of which appear only once. The material sequenced was PBMCs from the stem cell graft donor, taken from the stem cell graft. The receptors here all came from a human donor who donated a stem cell graft to a child with congenital amegakaryocytic thrombocytopenia. The CDR3 runs from the conserved cysteine through the conserved F or W. A D gene is named only where the DNA matches it firmly. Expanded clones are given a class, and other clones once, few, many or no size at all.

V	J	D	size	DNA	CDR3
TRBV12-3/TRBV12-4	TRBJ2-7	TRBD2	many	TGTGCCAGCAGCGGGACTAGCGGGACAGGGTTCGAGCAGTACTTC	CASSGTSGTGFEQYF
TRBV4-2	TRBJ1-1	TRBD1	many	TGTGCCAGCAGCGCCAGGAGACAGGGCGGTTTTTTGGGCACTGAAGCTTTCTTT	CASSARRQGGFLGTEAFF
TRBV9	TRBJ2-5	-	-	TGTGCCAGCAGCCTCACCCGACAGACACAAGAGACCCAGTACTTC	CASSLTRQTQETQYF
TRBV7-3	TRBJ2-3	-	many	TGTGCCAGCAGCTTAACCCCAGATACGCAGTATTTT	CASSLTPDTQYF
TRBV20-1	TRBJ1-2	-	few	TGCAGTGCCCCGGGACCTCACACCTATGGCTACACCTTC	CSAPGPHTYGYTF
TRBV5-1	TRBJ1-1	TRBD1	few	TGCGCCAGCAGCTTCCGGGACAGGACCACTGAAGCTTTCTTT	CASSFRDRTTEAFF
TRBV28	TRBJ2-5	-	many	TGTGCCAGCAGTTTACAGGGAGATCAAGAGACCCAGTACTTC	CASSLQGDQETQYF
TRBV6-5	TRBJ2-7	-	many	TGTGCCAGCAGCGCCGGGTTCTACTACGAGCAGTACTTC	CASSAGFYYEQYF
TRBV5-1	TRBJ2-3	-	many	TGCGCCAGCAGCTTGGCGGGCGGGGTGAGCACAGATACGCAGTATTTT	CASSLAGGVSTDTQYF
TRBV5-8	TRBJ1-1	TRBD1	many	TGTGCCAGCAGCTGGACAGGGGGCGTGTATAAGACTGAAGCTTTCTTT	CASSWTGGVYKTEAFF
TRBV3-1	TRBJ2-7	TRBD2	-	TGTGCCAGCAGCCAAGCTCTAGCGGGACTCTACGAGCAGTACTTC	CASSQALAGLYEQYF
TRBV27	TRBJ1-3	-	many	TGTGCCAGCAGTACCATACAGGGCCACACCATATATTTT	CASSTIQGHTIYF
TRBV28	TRBJ1-4	-	many	TGTGCCAGCAGTTTTCGGGTGGGAGAAGAAAAACTGTTTTTT	CASSFRVGEEKLFF
TRBV12-3/TRBV12-4	TRBJ1-5	-	many	TGTGCCAGCAGTTTCGAAGCCGATCAGCCCCAGCATTTT	CASSFEADQPQHF
TRBV20-1	TRBJ1-2	TRBD1	many	TGCAGTGCGGCCGGGACAGGGGGAAGAAGCGGCTACACCTTC	CSAAGTGGRSGYTF
TRBV28	TRBJ2-1	-	-	TGTGCCAGCAGTTTTTCCAGAGGTGGGGGCGATGAGCAGTTCTTC	CASSFSRGGGDEQFF